Shown below are 13 T cell receptor beta chains from a single sample sequenced in a study of blood T cell repertoires in COVID-19. Measured with immunoSEQ multiplex PCR; TCRdb has only the in-frame clones, and not every one. The table lists approximately 250,000 clones, 84% of them singletons, with less than 10% in the top ten. Sequenced material: peripheral blood. The source is a human donor in a cohort sampled during active COVID-19.

The genes are TRBV29-1 and TRBJ2-1; 7 bases agree with TRBD1. Germline-derived CDR1 and CDR2 are SQVTM and ANQGSEA. The CDR3 has 14 residues. The junction had 13 bases not matched to a gene; V was cut back by 7 bases and J by 7 bases. In nucleotides, the CDR3 is TGCAGCGCTGGGGGCCCACAGGGGTGGAATGAGCAGTTCTTC. Translated, it gives CSAGGPQGWNEQFF.

The chain links TRBV7-9 to TRBJ2-1, with 7 bases identical to TRBD2. The germline CDR1 and CDR2 sequences are SEHNR and FQNEAQ (reference sequence). The CDR3 is made up of 13 amino acids. J was trimmed by 10 bases and V by 9 bases; bases with no gene match: 12. CDR3 nucleotide sequence: TGTGCCAGGGAGGACCCGGGGGGTTGGGAGCAGTTCTTC. The encoded protein is CAREDPGGWEQFF.

This clone was seen a handful of times. V is TRBV6-1 and J is TRBJ2-3; D is possibly TRBD2 (6 bases). CDR3 length equals 16 residues. Trimming left V 1 base short and J 2 bases short, with 13 bases between. Germline loops: CDR1 MNHNS, CDR2 SASEGT. CDR3 residues: CASSEDAGWTTDTQYF. The CDR3 nucleotides are TGTGCCAGCAGTGAAGATGCGGGGTGGACCACAGATACGCAGTATTTT.

The count of this clone is one. The V gene is TRBV14, the J gene TRBJ2-5; TRBD2 matches 11 bases. The CDR3 covers 17 residues. CDR1 and CDR2 (germline): SGHDN, FVKESK. V lost 0 bases to trimming and J lost 3 bases; unmatched junction nucleotides: 6. CDR3 sequence (DNA): TGTGCCAGCAGCCAAGATGCCGTACTAGCGGGGGAAGAGACCCAGTACTTC. Translated, it gives CASSQDAVLAGEETQYF.

This clone was seen a single time. The chain employs TRBV28 and TRBJ1-6, with 7 bases lining up with TRBD1. V was clipped by 5 bases and J by 6 bases; unmatched bases: 10. The germline gives CDR1 MDHEN, CDR2 SYDVKM. This CDR3 is 16 amino acids long. The CDR3 DNA reads as TGTGCCAGCAGTCCACTGGACAGGTGGGGTAATTCACCCCTCCACTTT. This encodes CASSPLDRWGNSPLHF.

J is TRBJ2-5 and V is TRBV19; D unresolved. The CDR3 length is 14 residues. Trimming removed 1 base at V and 3 bases at J, with 9 bases between. Germline-derived CDR1 and CDR2 are LNHDA and SQIVND (reference sequence). The CDR3 spells CASSIVHGEETQYF. The CDR3 DNA is TGTGCCAGTAGTATAGTCCACGGAGAAGAGACCCAGTACTTC.

The chain uses TRBV5-1 and TRBJ1-1, with D tentatively TRBD1 (6 bases). The CDR3 is made up of 16 amino acids. Germline CDR1 SGHRS, CDR2 YFSETQ. Trimming left V 0 bases short and J 5 bases short, with 17 bases between. For the CDR3, the DNA is TGCGCCAGCAGCTTGGGAACTTCAGGGGTTGGGACTGAAGCTTTCTTT. It yields the protein CASSLGTSGVGTEAFF.

This clone was observed a single time. The chain couples TRBV29-1 to TRBJ1-3; D is possibly TRBD1 (5 bases). This CDR3 spans 14 amino acids. The ends were cut back, 4 bases at V and 2 bases at J, with 12 bases in the middle. CDR1 is SQVTM, CDR2 ANQGSEA, per germline. CDR3 DNA sequence: TGCAGCGTTGTTCAGGGCCCGCCTGGAAACACCATATATTTT. Its protein is CSVVQGPPGNTIYF.

The count of this clone is one. The CDR3, as DNA: TGCGCCAGCAGGACGGGTGGAGGTGTTAACACTGAAGCTTTCTTT. The encoded protein is CASRTGGGVNTEAFF. The chain recombines TRBV5-1 with TRBJ1-1; D is uncertain. The CDR3 is made up of 15 amino acids. From germline, CDR1 is SGHRS and CDR2 YFSETQ. Trimming removed 5 bases from V and 2 bases from J, with 16 bases in between.

V is TRBV4-2 and J is TRBJ1-3, with 8 positions matching TRBD1. With 4 bases clipped from V and 5 bases from J, the junction kept 1 base outside the gene matches. Germline V gives CDR1 LGHNA, CDR2 YNFKEQ. This CDR3 comprises 13 residues. This CDR3 reads CASSPRGRNTIYF. In DNA, the CDR3 is TGTGCCAGCAGCCCCAGGGGGCGAAACACCATATATTTT.

The rearrangement links TRBV25-1 to TRBJ2-5; 8 bases map to TRBD1. From germline, CDR1 is MGHDK and CDR2 SYGVNS. This CDR3 comprises 15 residues. V shed 6 bases, J shed 2 bases, and the junction held 8 bases outside the gene matches. The CDR3 region is CASRPTGVGQETQYF. The CDR3 coding sequence is TGTGCCAGCAGACCGACAGGGGTAGGGCAAGAGACCCAGTACTTC. The variable domain in full, completed from reference TRBV25-1 and TRBJ2-5, reads EADIYQTPRYLVIGTGKKITLECSQTMGHDKMYWYQQDPGMELHLIHYSYGVNSTEKGDLSSESTVSRIRTEHFPLTLESARPSHTSQYLCASRPTGVGQETQYFGPGTRLLVL.

The rearrangement joins TRBV11-2 to TRBJ2-3; D might be TRBD2 (6 bases). The CDR3 runs to 15 residues. Per the germline V gene, CDR1 is SGHAT and CDR2 is FQNNGV. Trimming took off 5 bases at V and 2 bases at J, with 14 bases between the two ends. The CDR3 is CASSTPWGLTDTQYF. The DNA for the CDR3 is TGTGCCAGCAGCACCCCCTGGGGACTCACAGATACGCAGTATTTT.

The rearrangement links TRBV5-5 to TRBJ2-2, with D perhaps matching TRBD2 (6 bases). The CDR3 runs to 16 residues. Trimming shortened V by 3 bases and J by 2 bases, and 14 bases separated the two germline ends. CDR1 is SGHKS and CDR2 is YYEKEE in the germline V gene (reference sequence). DNA for the CDR3: TGTGCCAGCAGCTCCCCCGGGACTCTCAACACCGGGGAGCTGTTTTTT. It translates to CASSSPGTLNTGELFF.